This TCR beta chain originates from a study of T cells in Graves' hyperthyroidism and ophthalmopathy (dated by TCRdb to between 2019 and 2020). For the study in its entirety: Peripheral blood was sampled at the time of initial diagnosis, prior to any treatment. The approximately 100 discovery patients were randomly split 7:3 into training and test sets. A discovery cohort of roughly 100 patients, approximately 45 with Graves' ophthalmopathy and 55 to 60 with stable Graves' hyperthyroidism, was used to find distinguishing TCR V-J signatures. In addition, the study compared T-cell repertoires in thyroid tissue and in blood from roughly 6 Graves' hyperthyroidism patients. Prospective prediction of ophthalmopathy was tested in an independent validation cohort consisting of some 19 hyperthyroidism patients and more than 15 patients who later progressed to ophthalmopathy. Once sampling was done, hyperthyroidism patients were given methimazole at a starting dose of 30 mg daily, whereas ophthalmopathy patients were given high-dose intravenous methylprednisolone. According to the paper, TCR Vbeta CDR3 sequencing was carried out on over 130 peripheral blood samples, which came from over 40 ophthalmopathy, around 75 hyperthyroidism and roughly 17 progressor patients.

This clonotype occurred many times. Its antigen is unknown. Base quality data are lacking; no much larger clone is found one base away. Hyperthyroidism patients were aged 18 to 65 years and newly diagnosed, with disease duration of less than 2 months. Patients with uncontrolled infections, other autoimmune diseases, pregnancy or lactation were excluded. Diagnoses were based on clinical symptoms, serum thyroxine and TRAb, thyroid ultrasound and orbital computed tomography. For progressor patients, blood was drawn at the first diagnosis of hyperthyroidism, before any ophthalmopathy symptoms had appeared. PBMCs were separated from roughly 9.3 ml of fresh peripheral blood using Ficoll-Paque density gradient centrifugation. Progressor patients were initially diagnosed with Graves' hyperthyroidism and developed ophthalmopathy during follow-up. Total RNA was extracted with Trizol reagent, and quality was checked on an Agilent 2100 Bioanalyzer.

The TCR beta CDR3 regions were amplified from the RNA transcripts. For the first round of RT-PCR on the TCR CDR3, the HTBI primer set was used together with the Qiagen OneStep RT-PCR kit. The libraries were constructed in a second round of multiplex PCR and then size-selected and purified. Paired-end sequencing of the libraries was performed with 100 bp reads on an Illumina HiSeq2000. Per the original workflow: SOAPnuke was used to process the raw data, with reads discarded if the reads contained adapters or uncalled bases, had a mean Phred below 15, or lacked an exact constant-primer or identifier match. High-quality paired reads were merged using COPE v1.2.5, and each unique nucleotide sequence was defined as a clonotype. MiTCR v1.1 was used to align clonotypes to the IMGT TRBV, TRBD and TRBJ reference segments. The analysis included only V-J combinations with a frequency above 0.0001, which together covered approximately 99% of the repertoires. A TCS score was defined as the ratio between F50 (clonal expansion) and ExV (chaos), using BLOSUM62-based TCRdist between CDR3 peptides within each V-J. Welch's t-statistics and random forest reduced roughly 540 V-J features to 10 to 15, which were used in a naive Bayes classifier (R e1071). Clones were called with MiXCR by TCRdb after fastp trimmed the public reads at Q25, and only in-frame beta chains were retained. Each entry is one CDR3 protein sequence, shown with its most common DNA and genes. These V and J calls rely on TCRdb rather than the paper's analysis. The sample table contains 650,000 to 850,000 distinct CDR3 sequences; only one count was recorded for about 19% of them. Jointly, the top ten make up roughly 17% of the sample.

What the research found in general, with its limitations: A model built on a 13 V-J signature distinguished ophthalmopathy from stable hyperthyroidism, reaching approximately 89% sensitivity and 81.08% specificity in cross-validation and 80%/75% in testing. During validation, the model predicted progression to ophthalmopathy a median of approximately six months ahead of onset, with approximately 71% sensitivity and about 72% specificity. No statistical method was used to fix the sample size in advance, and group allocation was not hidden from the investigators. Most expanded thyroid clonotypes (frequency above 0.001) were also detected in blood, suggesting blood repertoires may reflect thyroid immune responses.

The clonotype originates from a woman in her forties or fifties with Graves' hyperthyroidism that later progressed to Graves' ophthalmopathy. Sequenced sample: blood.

The CDR3 corresponds to CSAREGPVSSYEQYF. The DNA sequence follows: TGCAGTGCTAGGGAAGGGCCAGTTAGCTCCTACGAGCAGTACTTC. The V gene is TRBV20-1 and the J gene is TRBJ2-7, with no confidently assigned D gene. The germline V gene (reference sequence) supplies CDR1 DFQATT and CDR2 SNEGSKA. The CDR3 covers 15 residues, taking in both the cysteine and the phenylalanine. Only the CDR3 DNA is retained, 45 bases long and in frame from the first base. The V and J ends are trimmed by 3 bases and 0 bases, leaving 15 bases between them.